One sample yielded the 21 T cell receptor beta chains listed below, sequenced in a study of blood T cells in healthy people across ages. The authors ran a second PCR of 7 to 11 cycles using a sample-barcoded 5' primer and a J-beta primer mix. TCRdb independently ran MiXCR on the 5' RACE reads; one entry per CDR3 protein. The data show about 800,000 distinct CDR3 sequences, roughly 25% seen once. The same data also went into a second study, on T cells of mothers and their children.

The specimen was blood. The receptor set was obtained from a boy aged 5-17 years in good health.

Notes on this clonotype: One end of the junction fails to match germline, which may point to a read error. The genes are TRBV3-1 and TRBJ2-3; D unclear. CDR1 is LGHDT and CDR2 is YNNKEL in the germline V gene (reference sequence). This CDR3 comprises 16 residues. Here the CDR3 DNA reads TGTGCCAGCGGCCAAGGGTCCTCACGCAGCACAGATACGCAGTATTTT. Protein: CASGQGSSRSTDTQYF.

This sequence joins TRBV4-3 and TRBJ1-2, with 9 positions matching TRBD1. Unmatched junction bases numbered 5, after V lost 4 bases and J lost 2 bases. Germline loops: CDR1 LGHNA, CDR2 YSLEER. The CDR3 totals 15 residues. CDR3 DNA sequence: TGCGCCAGCAGCCTTCACGGACAGGGGAACTATGGCTACACCTTC. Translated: CASSLHGQGNYGYTF.

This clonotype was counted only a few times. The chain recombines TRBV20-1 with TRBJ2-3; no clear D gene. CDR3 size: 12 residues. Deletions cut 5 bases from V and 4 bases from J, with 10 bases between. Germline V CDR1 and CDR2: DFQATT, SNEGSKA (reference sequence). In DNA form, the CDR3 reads TGCAGTGCTGATACCTCCCCAGATACGCAGTATTTT. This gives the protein CSADTSPDTQYF.

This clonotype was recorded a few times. The CDR3 region is CASSRGRTGDEKLFF. CDR3 sequence (DNA): TGTGCCAGCAGCCGGGGTCGGACAGGAGACGAAAAACTGTTTTTT. This rearrangement joins TRBV4-2 to TRBJ1-4; 7 positions match TRBD1. Germline assignment: CDR1 LGHNA and CDR2 YNFKEQ. CDR3 size: 15 residues. Trimming took 4 bases from V and 8 from J; bases not matched to a gene: 10.

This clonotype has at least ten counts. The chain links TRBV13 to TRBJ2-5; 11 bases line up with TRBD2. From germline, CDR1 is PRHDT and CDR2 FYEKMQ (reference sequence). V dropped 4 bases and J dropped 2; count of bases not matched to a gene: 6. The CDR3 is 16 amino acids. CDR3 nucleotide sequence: TGTGCCAGCAGCTCGAGGACTAGCGGGTCTCAAGAGACCCAGTACTTC. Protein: CASSSRTSGSQETQYF. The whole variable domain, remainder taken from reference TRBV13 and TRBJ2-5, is AAGVIQSPRHLIKEKRETATLKCYPIPRHDTVYWYQQGPGQDPQFLISFYEKMQSDKGSIPDRFSAQQFSDYHSELNMSSLELGDSALYFCASSSRTSGSQETQYFGPGTRLLVL.

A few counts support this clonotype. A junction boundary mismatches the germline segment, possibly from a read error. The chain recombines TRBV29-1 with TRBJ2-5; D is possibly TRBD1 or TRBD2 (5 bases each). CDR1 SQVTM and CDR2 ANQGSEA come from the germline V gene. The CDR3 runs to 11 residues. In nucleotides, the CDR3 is TGCAGCGTTGGAGCATTGGGGACCCAATACTTC. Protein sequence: CSVGALGTQYF.

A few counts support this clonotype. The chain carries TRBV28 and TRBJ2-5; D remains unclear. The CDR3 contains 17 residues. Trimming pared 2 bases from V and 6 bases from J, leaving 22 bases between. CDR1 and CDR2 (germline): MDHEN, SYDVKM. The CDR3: CASSLVVLGIGPKTQYF. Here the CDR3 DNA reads TGTGCCAGCAGTTTAGTAGTTTTGGGCATAGGCCCGAAGACCCAGTACTTC. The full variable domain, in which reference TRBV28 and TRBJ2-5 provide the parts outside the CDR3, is DVKVTQSSRYLVKRTGEKVFLECVQDMDHENMFWYRQDPGLGLRLIYFSYDVKMKEKGDIPEGYSVSREKKERFSLILESASTNQTSMYLCASSLVVLGIGPKTQYFGPGTRLLVL.

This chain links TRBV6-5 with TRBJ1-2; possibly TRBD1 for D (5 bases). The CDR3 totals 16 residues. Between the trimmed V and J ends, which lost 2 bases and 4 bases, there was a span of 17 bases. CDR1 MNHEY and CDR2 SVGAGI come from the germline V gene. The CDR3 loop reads CASSYRGAGTSYGYTF. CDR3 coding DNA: TGTGCCAGCAGTTACAGGGGAGCAGGTACAAGCTATGGCTACACCTTC.

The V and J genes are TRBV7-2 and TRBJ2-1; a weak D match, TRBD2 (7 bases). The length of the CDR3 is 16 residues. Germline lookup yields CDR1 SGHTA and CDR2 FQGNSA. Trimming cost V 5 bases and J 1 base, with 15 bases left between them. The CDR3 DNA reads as TGTGCCAGCAGCGGAATCGGGGGGACATCCTACAATGAGCAGTTCTTC. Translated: CASSGIGGTSYNEQFF.

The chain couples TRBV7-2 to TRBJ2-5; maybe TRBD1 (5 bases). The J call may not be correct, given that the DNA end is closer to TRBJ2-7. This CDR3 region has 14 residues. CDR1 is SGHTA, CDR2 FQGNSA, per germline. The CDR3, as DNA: TGTGCCAGCAGCTTTAACACAGGCTCCTACGAGCAGTACTTC. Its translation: CASSFNTGSYEQYF.

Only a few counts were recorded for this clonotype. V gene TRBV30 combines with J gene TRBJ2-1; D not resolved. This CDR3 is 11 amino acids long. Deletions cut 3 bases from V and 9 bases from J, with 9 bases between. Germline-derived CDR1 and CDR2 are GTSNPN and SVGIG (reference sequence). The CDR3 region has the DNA TGTGCCTGGAGGGATAACAGTGAGCAGTTCTTC. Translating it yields CAWRDNSEQFF. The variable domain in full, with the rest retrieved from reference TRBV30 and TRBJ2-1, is SQTIHQWPATLVQPVGSPLSLECTVEGTSNPNLYWYRQAAGRGLQLLFYSVGIGQISSEVPQNLSASRPQDRQFILSSKKLLLSDSGFYLCAWRDNSEQFFGPGTRLTVL.

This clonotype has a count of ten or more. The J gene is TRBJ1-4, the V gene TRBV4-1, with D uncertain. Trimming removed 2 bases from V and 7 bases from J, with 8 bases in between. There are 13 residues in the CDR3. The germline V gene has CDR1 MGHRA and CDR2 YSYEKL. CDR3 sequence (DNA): TGCGCCAGCAGCCAAACGGGAGGTGAAAAACTGTTTTTT. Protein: CASSQTGGEKLFF.

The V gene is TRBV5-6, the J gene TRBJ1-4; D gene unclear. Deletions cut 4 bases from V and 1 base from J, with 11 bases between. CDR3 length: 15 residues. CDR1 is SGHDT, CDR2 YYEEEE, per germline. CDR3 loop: CASSRAGVTNEKLFF. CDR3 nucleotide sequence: TGTGCCAGCAGCCGGGCGGGAGTAACTAATGAAAAACTGTTTTTT.

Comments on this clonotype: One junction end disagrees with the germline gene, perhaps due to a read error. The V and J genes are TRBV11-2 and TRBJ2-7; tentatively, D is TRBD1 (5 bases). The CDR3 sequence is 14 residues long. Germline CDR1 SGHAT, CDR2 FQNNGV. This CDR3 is CASSLGGRSSEQYF. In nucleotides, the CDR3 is TGTGCCAGCAGCTTAGGGGGCCGTTCCTCCGAGCAGTACTTC.

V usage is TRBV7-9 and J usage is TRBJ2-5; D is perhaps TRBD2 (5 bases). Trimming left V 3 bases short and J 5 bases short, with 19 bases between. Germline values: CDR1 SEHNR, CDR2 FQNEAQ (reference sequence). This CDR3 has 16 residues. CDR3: CASSFSDSRVWETQYF. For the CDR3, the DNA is TGTGCCAGCAGCTTTTCGGACTCCCGAGTCTGGGAGACCCAGTACTTC.

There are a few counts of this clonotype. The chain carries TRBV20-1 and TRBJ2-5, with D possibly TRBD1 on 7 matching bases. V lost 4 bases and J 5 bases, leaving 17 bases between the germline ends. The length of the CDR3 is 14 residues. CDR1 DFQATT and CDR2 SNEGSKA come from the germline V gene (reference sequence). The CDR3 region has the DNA TGCAGTGCTATCCGCAGGGGGAGGTCGGAGACCCAGTACTTC. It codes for CSAIRRGRSETQYF.

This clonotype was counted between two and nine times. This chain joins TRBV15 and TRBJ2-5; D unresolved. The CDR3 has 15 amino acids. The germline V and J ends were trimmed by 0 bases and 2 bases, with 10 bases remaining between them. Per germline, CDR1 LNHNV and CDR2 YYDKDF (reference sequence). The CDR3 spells CATSRDGSVQETQYF. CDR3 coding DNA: TGTGCCACCAGCAGAGATGGAAGCGTACAAGAGACCCAGTACTTC.

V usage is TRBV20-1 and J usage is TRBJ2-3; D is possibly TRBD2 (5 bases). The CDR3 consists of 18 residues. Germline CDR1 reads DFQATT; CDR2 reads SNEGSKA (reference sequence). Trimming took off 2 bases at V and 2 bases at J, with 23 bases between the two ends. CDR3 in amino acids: CSARNTLGDRGFTDTQYF. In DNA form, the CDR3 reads TGCAGTGCTAGAAACACTCTAGGAGACCGGGGATTCACAGATACGCAGTATTTT.

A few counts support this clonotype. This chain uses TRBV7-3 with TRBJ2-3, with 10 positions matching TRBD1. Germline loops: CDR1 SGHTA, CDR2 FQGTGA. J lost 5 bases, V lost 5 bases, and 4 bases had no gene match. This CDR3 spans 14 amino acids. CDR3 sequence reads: CASSRQGAGDTQYF. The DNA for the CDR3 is TGTGCCAGCAGCCGACAGGGGGCTGGAGATACGCAGTATTTT.

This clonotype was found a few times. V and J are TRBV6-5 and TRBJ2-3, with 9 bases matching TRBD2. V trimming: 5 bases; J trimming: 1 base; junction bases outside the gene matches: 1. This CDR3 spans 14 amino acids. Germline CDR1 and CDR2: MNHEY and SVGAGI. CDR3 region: CASSRTSGTDTQYF. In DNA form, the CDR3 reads TGTGCCAGCAGTAGGACTAGCGGCACAGATACGCAGTATTTT.

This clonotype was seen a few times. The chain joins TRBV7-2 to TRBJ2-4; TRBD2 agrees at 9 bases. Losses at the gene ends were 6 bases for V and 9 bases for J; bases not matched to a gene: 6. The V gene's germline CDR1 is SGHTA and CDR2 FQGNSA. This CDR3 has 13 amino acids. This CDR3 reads CASRAGGLGIQYF. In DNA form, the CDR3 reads TGTGCCAGCAGGGCGGGGGGGCTCGGCATTCAGTACTTC.